This T cell receptor (beta chain) was recorded in a study of blood T cells in healthy people across ages. Researchers collected approximately 9.5 milliliters of peripheral blood from every single donor. Findings and caveats of the study: The unknown donor CMV status may have confounded expanded clonotype changes. Unsorted PBMC input precluded a conclusive naive versus antigen-experienced comparison.

Primers used in a second PCR of about 7 to 12 cycles were a sample-barcoded 5' primer and a J-beta primer mix. Each cDNA was tagged by a template-switch adaptor containing 12 random nucleotides. Each CDR3 protein is one row after TCRdb ran MiXCR on the 5' RACE reads. The sample gives around 500,000 distinct CDR3 sequences, 40% to 50% of which show up once; roughly 25% is in the top ten. On this clonotype itself: Its antigen is as yet unknown.

CDR3 length: 13 residues. Deletions cut 7 bases from V and 3 bases from J, with 13 bases between. Germline CDR1 is MNHEY and CDR2 is SVGEGT. The specimen was blood. This clonotype was obtained from an older man in good health. This chain connects TRBV6-2 or TRBV6-3 to TRBJ2-7; D may be TRBD1 (5 bases). The CDR3 DNA is TGTGCCAGCACCCCAGGGAACAACTACGAGCAGTACTTC. Residues: CASTPGNNYEQYF.